This entry features one T cell receptor (beta chain) sequence. The antigen remains unidentified. The sample is drawn from a study of cytomegalovirus exposure and HLA in healthy donors. The PCR made use of 60 Vbeta and 13 Jbeta primers. TCRdb keeps only in-frame clones here, not all; method: immunoSEQ multiplex PCR. The table has approximately 90,000 clones, roughly 77% seen once. Study-wide results and limits: Researchers reported in a later analysis that a missense DCLRE1C variant was tied to TCR beta V- and J-gene trimming. The only immune exposure information that was available was CMV serostatus.

Per germline, CDR1 MNHNS and CDR2 SASEGT. This CDR3 region has 15 residues. V lost 4 bases to trimming and J lost 3 bases; unmatched junction nucleotides: 5. Sequences were obtained from PBMCs. The V gene is TRBV6-1, the J gene TRBJ2-7; TRBD1 agrees at 11 bases. The receptor was derived from a man aged 40-49 years in good health and CMV-seronegative. The CDR3: CASSVRDRGDYEQYF. In DNA, the CDR3 is TGTGCCAGCAGTGTCCGGGACAGGGGGGACTACGAGCAGTACTTC.